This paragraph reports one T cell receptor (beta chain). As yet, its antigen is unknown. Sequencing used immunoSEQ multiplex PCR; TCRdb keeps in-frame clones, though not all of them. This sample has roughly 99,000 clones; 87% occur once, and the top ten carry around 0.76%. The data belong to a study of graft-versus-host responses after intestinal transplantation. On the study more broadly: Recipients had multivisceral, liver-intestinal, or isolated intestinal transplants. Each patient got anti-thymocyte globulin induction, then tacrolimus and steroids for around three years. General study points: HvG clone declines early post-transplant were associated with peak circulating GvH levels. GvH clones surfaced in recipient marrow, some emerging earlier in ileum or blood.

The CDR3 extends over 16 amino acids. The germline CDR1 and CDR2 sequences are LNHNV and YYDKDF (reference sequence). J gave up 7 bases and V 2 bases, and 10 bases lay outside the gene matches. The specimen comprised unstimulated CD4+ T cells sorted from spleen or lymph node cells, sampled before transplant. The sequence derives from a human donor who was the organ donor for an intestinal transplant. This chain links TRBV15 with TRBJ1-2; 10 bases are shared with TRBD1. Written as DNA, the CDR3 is TGTGCCACCAGCAGATCCCGGGACAGGGGTGTAAGTGGCTACACCTTC. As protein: CATSRSRDRGVSGYTF.